This entry is about one T cell receptor (beta chain). They isolated at least 7 million PBMCs from each sample. The source of the sample is a study of blood T cells in healthy people across ages. Combining a sample-barcoded 5' primer with a J-beta primer mix, a second PCR ran for roughly 7 to 12 cycles. Each of the samples gave a minimum of 2.5 million paired-end reads that contained CDR3. MiXCR was run by TCRdb on the 5' RACE reads, yielding one entry per CDR3 protein. The sample comprises 1.5 million or so distinct CDR3 sequences, 42% of which are singletons, and less than 5% rests with the top ten. Germline CDR1 DFQATT, CDR2 SNEGSKA (reference sequence). The CDR3 runs 16 residues.

The chain is built from TRBV20-1 and TRBJ2-5, with a tentative D call TRBD2 (5 bases). The J call may be in error: the DNA end matches TRBJ2-7 better. Sequenced material: blood. The TCR was taken from a woman aged 18-29 years in good health. The DNA of the CDR3 is TGCAGTGCCCGAAAGGCCCCCCGGGCCTCGGGATACGAGCAGTACTTC. This translates into CSARKAPRASGYEQYF.